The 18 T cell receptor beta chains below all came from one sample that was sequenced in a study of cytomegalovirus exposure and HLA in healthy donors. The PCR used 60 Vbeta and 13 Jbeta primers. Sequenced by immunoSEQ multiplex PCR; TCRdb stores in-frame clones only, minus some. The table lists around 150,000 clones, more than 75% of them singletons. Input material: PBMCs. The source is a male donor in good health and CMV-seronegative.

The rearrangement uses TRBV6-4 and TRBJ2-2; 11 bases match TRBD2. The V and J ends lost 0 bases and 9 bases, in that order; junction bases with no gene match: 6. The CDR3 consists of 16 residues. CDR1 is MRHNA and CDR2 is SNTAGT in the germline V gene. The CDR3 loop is CASSDSGTSGRRELFF. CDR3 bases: TGTGCCAGCAGTGACTCTGGGACTAGCGGCCGCCGGGAGCTGTTTTTT.

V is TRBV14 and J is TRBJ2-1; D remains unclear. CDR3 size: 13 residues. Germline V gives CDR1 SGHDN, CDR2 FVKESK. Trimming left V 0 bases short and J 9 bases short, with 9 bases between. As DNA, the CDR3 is TGTGCCAGCAGCCAAGATCTAGGTGCTGAGCAGTTCTTC. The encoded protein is CASSQDLGAEQFF.

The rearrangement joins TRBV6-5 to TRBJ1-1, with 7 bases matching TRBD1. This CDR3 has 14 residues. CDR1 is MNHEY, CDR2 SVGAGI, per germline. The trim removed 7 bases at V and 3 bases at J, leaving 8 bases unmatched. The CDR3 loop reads CASTETGRYTEAFF. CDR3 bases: TGTGCCAGCACCGAGACAGGGCGGTACACTGAAGCTTTCTTT.

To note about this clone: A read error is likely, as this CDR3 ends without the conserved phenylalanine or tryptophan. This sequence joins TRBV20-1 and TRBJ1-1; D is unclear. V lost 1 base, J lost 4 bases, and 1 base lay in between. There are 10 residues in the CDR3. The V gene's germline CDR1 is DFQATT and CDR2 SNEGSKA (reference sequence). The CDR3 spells CSARGTEAFL. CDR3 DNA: TGCAGTGCTAGAGGCACTGAAGCTTTCCTT.

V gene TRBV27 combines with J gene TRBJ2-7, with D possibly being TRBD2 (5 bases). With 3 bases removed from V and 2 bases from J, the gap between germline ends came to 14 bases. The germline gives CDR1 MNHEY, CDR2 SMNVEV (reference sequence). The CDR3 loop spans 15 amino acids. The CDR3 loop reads CASSLVASFTYEQYF. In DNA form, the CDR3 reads TGTGCCAGCAGTTTGGTAGCGTCCTTTACCTACGAGCAGTACTTC.

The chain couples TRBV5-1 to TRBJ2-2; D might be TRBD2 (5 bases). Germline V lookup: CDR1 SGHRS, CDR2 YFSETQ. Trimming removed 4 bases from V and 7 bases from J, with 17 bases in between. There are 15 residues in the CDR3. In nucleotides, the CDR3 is TGCGCCAGCAGCACCCAGGACTCTCTTCTCGGGGAGCTGTTTTTT. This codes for CASSTQDSLLGELFF.

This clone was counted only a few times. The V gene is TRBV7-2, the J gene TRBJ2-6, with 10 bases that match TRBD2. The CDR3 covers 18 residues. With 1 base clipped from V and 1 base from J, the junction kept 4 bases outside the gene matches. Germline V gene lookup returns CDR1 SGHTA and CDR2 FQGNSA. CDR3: CASSLVPAGGSGANVLTF. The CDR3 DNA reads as TGTGCCAGCAGCTTAGTTCCAGCGGGGGGGTCTGGGGCCAACGTCCTGACTTTC.

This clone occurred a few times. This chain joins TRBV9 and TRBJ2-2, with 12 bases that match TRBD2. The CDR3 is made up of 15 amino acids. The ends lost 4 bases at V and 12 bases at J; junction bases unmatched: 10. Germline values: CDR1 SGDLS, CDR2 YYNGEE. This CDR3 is CASSPTTSGGKKLFF. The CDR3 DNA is TGTGCCAGCAGCCCGACGACTAGCGGGGGTAAAAAGCTGTTTTTT.

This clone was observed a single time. CDR3 sequence: CASSLNSGGNEQFF. CDR3 bases: TGTGCCAGCAGCTTAAATTCGGGGGGGAATGAGCAGTTCTTC. The rearrangement uses TRBV7-3 and TRBJ2-1; TRBD2 agrees at 8 bases. Germline V lookup: CDR1 SGHTA, CDR2 FQGTGA. J gave up 7 bases and V 1 base, and 3 bases lay outside the gene matches. This CDR3 spans 14 amino acids. The full variable domain, rest sourced from reference TRBV7-3 and TRBJ2-1, is GAGVSQTPSNKVTEKGKYVELRCDPISGHTALYWYRQSLGQGPEFLIYFQGTGAADDSGLPNDRFFAVRPEGSVSTLKIQRTERGDSAVYLCASSLNSGGNEQFFGPGTRLTVL.

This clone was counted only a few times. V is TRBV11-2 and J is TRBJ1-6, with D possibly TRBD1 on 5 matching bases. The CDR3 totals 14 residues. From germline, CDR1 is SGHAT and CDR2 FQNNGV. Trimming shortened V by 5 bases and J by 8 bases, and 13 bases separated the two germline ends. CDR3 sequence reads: CASSIHGRDSPLHF. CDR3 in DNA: TGTGCCAGCAGCATCCACGGCAGGGATTCACCCCTCCACTTT.

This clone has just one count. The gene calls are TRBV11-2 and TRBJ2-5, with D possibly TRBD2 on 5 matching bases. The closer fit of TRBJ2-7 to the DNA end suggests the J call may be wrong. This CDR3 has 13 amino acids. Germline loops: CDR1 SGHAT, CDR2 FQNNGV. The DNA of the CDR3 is TGTGCCAGCAGCTTAAGTGTGACTAACGAGCAGTACTTC. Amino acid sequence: CASSLSVTNEQYF.

The CDR3 bases are TGTGCCAGCAGCTTAGGACCACTAGCGGGAGACACCGGGGAGCTGTTTTTT. Protein: CASSLGPLAGDTGELFF. V usage is TRBV11-2 and J usage is TRBJ2-2, with 11 bases identical to TRBD2. Unmatched junction bases numbered 4, after V lost 1 base and J lost 3 bases. The germline CDR1 and CDR2 sequences are SGHAT and FQNNGV. The CDR3 loop spans 17 amino acids.

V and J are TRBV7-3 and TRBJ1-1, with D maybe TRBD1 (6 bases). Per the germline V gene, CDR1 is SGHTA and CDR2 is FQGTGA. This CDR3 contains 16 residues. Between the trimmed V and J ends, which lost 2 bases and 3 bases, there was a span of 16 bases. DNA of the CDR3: TGTGCCAGCAGCTTAGGGCCAGGGGTTGCGTACACTGAAGCTTTCTTT. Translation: CASSLGPGVAYTEAFF.

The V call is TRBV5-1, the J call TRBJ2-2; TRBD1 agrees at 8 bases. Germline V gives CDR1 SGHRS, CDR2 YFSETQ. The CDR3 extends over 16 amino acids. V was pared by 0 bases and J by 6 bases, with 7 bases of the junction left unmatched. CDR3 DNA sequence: TGCGCCAGCAGCTTGGTCGGCAGGGGGCTCGCCGGGGAGCTGTTTTTT. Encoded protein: CASSLVGRGLAGELFF.

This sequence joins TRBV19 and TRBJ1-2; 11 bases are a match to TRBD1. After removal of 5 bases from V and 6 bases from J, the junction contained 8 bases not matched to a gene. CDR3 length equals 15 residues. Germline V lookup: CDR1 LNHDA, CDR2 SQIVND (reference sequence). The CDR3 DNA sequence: TGTGCCAGTAGTCGGGTCCAGGGACAGGGGGATGGCTACACCTTC. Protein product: CASSRVQGQGDGYTF. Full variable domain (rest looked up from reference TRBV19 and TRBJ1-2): DGGITQSPKYLFRKEGQNVTLSCEQNLNHDAMYWYRQDPGQGLRLIYYSQIVNDFQKGDIAEGYSVSREKKESFPLTVTSAQKNPTAFYLCASSRVQGQGDGYTFGSGTRLTVV.

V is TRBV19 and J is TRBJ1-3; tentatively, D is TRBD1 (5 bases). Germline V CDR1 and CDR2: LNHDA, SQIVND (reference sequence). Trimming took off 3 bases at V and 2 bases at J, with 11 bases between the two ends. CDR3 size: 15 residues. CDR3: CASSISARAGNTIYF. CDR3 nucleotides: TGTGCCAGTAGTATTTCCGCCAGGGCTGGAAACACCATATATTTT.

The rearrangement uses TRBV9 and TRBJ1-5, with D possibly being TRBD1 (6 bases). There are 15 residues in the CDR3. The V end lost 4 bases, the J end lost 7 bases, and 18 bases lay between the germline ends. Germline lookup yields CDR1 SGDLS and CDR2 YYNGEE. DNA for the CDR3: TGTGCCAGCAGCCTTACCGGGACAAGGACCCAGCCCCAGCATTTT. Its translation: CASSLTGTRTQPQHF.

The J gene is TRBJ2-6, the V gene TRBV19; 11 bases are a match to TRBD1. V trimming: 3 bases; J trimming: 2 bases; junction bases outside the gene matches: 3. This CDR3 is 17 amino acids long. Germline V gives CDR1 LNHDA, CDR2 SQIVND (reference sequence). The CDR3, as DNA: TGTGCCAGTAGTATTGGACAGGGGGCGCCTGGGGCCAACGTCCTGACTTTC. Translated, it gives CASSIGQGAPGANVLTF.